This entry is about one T cell receptor beta chain. What it binds is not known. This CDR3 is 17 amino acids long. V was cut by 1 base and J by 2 bases, with 14 bases left in between. CDR1 is KGHSH, CDR2 LQKENI, per germline. These data come from a study of cytomegalovirus exposure and HLA in healthy donors. The wider study: Unique TCRs numbering some 93 million, obtained from HLA-typed donors, made up an early data release.

Study-wide results and limits: Available immune exposure information covered CMV serostatus only.

60 Vbeta and 13 Jbeta primers were used in PCR. Method: immunoSEQ multiplex PCR; TCRdb's copy keeps in-frame clones and lacks some. This table holds 150,000 to 200,000 clones, 80% to 85% found once. The receptor's source is a woman in her thirties or forties in good health and CMV-seronegative. The chain joins TRBV18 to TRBJ2-2, with a possible D match to TRBD1 (5 bases). The sequencing sample was made of PBMCs. The CDR3: CASSPRIGATNTGELFF. CDR3 DNA: TGTGCCAGCTCACCACGGATAGGGGCCACCAACACCGGGGAGCTGTTTTTT.